This T cell receptor (beta chain) stems from a study of shared clonotypes between healthy human individuals. Across the study: CD8 memory received one plate per donor, CD8 naive two, CD4 memory three and CD4 naive three. Study results and caveats: Larger estimated richness was generally seen in naive subsets than in memory subsets. Specimens sampled were limited to blood, with tissue repertoires likely differing.

Per the original methods: Because ImmunoSEQ provided only junction sequences with no quality scores, the filtering differed. Some clones are missing from TCRdb's copy, which holds only in-frame ones; the method was immunoSEQ multiplex PCR. V, J and clone size are taken as reported in that table, and D and trimming were inferred from the DNA itself. The table lists about 330,000 clones, roughly 70% of them singletons, with about a tenth in the top ten. Remarks on this clone: What it binds is not known.

V shed 2 bases and J shed 3 bases, with 12 bases lying between them. From germline, CDR1 is SGHDT and CDR2 YYEEEE. The CDR3 length is 15 residues. Sequences were obtained from memory CD4+ T cells sorted from blood. Described subset: CD45RA-negative fraction. This TCR was recovered from a man in his thirties or forties in good health. The V call is TRBV5-6, the J call TRBJ2-4; maybe TRBD2 (6 bases). Here the CDR3 reads CASSFAGRVKNIQYF. CDR3 nucleotides: TGTGCCAGCAGCTTCGCGGGACGGGTCAAAAACATTCAGTACTTC.